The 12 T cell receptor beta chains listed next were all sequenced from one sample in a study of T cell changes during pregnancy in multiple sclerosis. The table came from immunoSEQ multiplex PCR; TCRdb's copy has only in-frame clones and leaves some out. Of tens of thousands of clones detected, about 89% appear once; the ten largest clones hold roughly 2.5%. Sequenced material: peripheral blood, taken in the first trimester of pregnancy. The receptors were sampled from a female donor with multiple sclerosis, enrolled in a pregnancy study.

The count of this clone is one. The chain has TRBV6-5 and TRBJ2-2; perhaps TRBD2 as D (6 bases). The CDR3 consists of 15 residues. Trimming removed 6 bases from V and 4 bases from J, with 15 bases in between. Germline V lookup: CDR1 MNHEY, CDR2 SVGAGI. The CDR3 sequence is CASRFSGDGTGELFF. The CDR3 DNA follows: TGTGCCAGCAGATTCTCGGGAGACGGCACCGGGGAGCTGTTTTTT.

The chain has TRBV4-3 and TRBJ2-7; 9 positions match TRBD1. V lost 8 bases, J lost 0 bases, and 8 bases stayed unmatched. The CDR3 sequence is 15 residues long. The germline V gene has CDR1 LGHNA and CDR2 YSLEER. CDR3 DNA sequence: TGCGCCAGCTGGGGACAGGGCTACTGCTCCTACGAGCAGTACTTC. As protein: CASWGQGYCSYEQYF.

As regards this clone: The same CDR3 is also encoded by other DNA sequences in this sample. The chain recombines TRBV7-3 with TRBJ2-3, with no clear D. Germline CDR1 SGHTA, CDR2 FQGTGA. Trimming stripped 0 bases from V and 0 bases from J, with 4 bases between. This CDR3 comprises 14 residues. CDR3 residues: CASSLTSSTDTQYF. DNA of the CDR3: TGTGCCAGCAGCTTAACCTCTAGCACAGATACGCAGTATTTT.

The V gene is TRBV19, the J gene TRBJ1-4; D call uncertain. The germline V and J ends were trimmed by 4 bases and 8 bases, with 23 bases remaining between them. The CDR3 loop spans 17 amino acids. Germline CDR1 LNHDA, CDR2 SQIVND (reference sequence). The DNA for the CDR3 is TGTGCCAGTAGTACCAACTCGCCATTCCCGGGAGGAGAAAAACTGTTTTTT. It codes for CASSTNSPFPGGEKLFF.

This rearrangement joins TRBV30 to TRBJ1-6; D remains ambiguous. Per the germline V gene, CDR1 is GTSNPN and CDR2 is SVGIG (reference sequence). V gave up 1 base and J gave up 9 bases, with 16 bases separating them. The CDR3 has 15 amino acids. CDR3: CAWSAARTLLSPLHF. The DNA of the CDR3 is TGTGCCTGGAGTGCCGCCCGGACTTTACTTTCACCCCTCCACTTT.

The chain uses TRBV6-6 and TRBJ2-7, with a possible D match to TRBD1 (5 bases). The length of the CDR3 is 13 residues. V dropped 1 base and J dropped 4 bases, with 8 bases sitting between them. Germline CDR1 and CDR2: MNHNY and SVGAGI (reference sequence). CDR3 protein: CASSYLTEYEQYF. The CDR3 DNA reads TGTGCCAGCAGTTACTTGACAGAGTACGAGCAGTACTTC.

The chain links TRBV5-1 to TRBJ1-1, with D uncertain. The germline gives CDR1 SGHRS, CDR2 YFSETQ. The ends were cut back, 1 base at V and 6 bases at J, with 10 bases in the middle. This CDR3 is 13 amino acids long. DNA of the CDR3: TGCGCCAGCAGCTTGACAGTGGTTGCTGAAGCTTTCTTT. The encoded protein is CASSLTVVAEAFF.

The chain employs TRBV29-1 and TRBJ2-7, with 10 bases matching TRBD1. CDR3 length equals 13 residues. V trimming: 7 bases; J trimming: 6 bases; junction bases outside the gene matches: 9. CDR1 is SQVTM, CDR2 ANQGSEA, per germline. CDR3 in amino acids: CSAGTGENSEQYF. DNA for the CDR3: TGCAGCGCCGGGACAGGGGAAAATAGCGAGCAGTACTTC.

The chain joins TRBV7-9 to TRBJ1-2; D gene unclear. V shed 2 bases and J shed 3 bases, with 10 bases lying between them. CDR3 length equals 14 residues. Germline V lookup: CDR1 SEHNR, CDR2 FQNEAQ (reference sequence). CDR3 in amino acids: CASSLYRHDYGYTF. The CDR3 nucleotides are TGTGCCAGCAGCTTATACCGACACGACTATGGCTACACCTTC.

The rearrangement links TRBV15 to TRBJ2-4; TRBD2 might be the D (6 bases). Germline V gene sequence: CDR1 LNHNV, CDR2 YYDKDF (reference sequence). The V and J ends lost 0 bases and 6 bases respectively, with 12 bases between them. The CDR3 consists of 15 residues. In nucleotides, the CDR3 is TGTGCCACCAGCAGAGAACCGGGACTCTTAAACATTCAGTACTTC. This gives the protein CATSREPGLLNIQYF.

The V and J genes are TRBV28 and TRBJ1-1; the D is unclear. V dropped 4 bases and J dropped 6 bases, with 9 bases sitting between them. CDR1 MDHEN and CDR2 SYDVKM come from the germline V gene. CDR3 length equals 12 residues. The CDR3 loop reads CASSSPFAEAFF. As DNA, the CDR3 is TGTGCCAGCAGTTCCCCTTTCGCTGAAGCTTTCTTT.

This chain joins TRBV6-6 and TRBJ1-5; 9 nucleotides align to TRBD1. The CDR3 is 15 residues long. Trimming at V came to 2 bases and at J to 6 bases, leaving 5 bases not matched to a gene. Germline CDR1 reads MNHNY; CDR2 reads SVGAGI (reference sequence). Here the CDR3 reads CASSYTGQGRQPQHF. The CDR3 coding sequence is TGTGCCAGCAGTTACACGGGACAGGGACGTCAGCCCCAGCATTTT.